These 26 T cell receptor beta chains originate from one sample sequenced in a study of tumor-infiltrating lymphocytes in primary liver carcinoma. TCR beta cDNA was made from 450 to 550 ng total RNA with a constant-region primer. ARM-PCR, slightly modified, supplied the TCR beta libraries through three nested multiplex PCR rounds. For around 11 cycles apiece, the opening two PCR rounds ran with TRBV1-TRBV30 forward primers and a C-beta reverse primer. MiXCR, applied by TCRdb to the multiplex PCR reads, yields one record per CDR3 protein. The repertoire holds a few hundred thousand distinct CDR3 sequences, with nearly 60% as singletons. Germline DNA was also extracted, and blood RNA was taken from unsorted whole blood. The sequenced sample was peripheral blood. These receptors were obtained from a woman aged 25 to 39 with primary liver carcinoma and hepatitis B virus infection.

This clonotype was observed a few times. The gene calls are TRBV7-8 and TRBJ2-2; unclear D gene. V gave up 1 base and J gave up 4 bases, with 7 bases separating them. In germline, CDR1 is SGHVS, CDR2 FQNEAQ. CDR3 length equals 14 residues. This CDR3 reads CASSLVGITGELFF. CDR3 DNA sequence: TGTGCCAGCAGCTTAGTGGGGATCACCGGGGAGCTGTTTTTT. Drawing the rest from reference TRBV7-8 and TRBJ2-2, the complete variable domain is GAGVSQSPRYKVAKRGQDVALRCDPISGHVSLFWYQQALGQGPEFLTYFQNEAQLDKSGLPSDRFFAERPEGSVSTLKIQRTQQEDSAVYLCASSLVGITGELFFGEGSRLTVL.

The chain recombines TRBV28 with TRBJ1-2; D is uncertain. The CDR3 length is 12 residues. Germline V gene lookup returns CDR1 MDHEN and CDR2 SYDVKM. Trimming stripped 1 base from V and 2 bases from J, with 2 bases between. The chain's CDR3 is CASSLSNYGYTF. CDR3 DNA sequence: TGTGCCAGCAGTTTATCGAACTATGGCTACACCTTC.

This clonotype was counted many times. The CDR3 nucleotides are TGCGCCAGCAGCCAGGCTGGACAGGGGGGGAATGAGCAGTTCTTC. It codes for CASSQAGQGGNEQFF. The chain carries TRBV4-1 and TRBJ2-1; 10 bases match TRBD1. Germline CDR1 is MGHRA and CDR2 is YSYEKL. Trimming removed 3 bases from V and 7 bases from J; junction bases left unmatched: 6. This CDR3 has 15 residues.

With respect to this clonotype: A read error may account for a junction end that differs from germline. The chain is built from TRBV4-3 and TRBJ2-1; 10 bases are a match to TRBD2. The CDR3 length is 17 residues. Germline lookup yields CDR1 LGHNA and CDR2 YSLEER. The CDR3 DNA reads as TGCGCCAGCAGCCACGGCAAAGGGACTAGCGTAGACAAAGAGCAGTTCTTC. Translated, it gives CASSHGKGTSVDKEQFF.

This clonotype appeared a few times. The CDR3 carries no conserved terminal phenylalanine or tryptophan, so it likely arises from a read error. This rearrangement joins TRBV29-1 to TRBJ1-5, with D tentatively TRBD1 (5 bases). This CDR3 is built from 12 residues. Germline-derived CDR1 and CDR2 are SQVTM and ANQGSEA. This CDR3 is CRFREGNQPQHL. The DNA for the CDR3 is TGCAGATTCAGGGAGGGGAATCAGCCCCAGCATTTG.

In regard to this clonotype: Germline and junction disagree at one end, which may indicate a read error. V is TRBV14 and J is TRBJ1-3; no clear D gene. This CDR3 contains 16 residues. CDR1 and CDR2 from the germline V gene are SGHDN and FVKESK. The CDR3 DNA reads as TGTGACAGCAGCCCTCTGGACGGACTCTCTGGAAACACCATATATTTT. Its protein product is CDSSPLDGLSGNTIYF.

The chain couples TRBV14 to TRBJ2-7, with 8 bases fitting TRBD2. This CDR3 has 16 residues. J was trimmed by 2 bases and V by 1 base; bases with no gene match: 7. The V gene's germline CDR1 is SGHDN and CDR2 FVKESK. CDR3 in amino acids: CASSQGGSGIPYEQYF. CDR3 bases: TGTGCCAGCAGCCAAGGGGGTAGCGGGATCCCCTACGAGCAGTACTTC. Variable domain in full (rest from reference TRBV14 and TRBJ2-7): EAGVTQFPSHSVIEKGQTVTLRCDPISGHDNLYWYRRVMGKEIKFLLHFVKESKQDESGMPNNRFLAERTGGTYSTLKVQPAELEDSGVYFCASSQGGSGIPYEQYFGPGTRLTVT.

Ten or more counts support this clonotype. The chain carries TRBV6-2 or TRBV6-3 and TRBJ1-1; D not certain. V shed 5 bases and J shed 7 bases, with 8 bases lying between them. Germline V CDR1 and CDR2: MNHEY, SVGEGT. The length of the CDR3 is 11 residues. The CDR3 loop reads CASSNRGEAFF. The CDR3, as DNA: TGTGCCAGCAGTAACAGAGGTGAAGCTTTCTTT.

The genes are TRBV12-3 or TRBV12-4 and TRBJ2-7, with TRBD1 matching 8 bases. Germline trimming cut 6 bases from V and 6 bases from J; bases unmatched to any gene: 10. The CDR3 extends over 14 amino acids. In nucleotides, the CDR3 is TGTGCCAGCAGCCGCGGCGGACAGGGCTTCGAGCAGTACTTC. This encodes CASSRGGQGFEQYF.

This clonotype was recorded many times. J is TRBJ1-1 and V is TRBV11-2; D is uncertain. V was clipped by 3 bases and J by 11 bases, with 13 bases between them. Germline V CDR1 and CDR2: SGHAT, FQNNGV. CDR3 length: 12 amino acids. The CDR3 coding sequence is TGTGCCAGCAGCTTTGCCGGGAGCGGGGCTTTCTTT. Translating it yields CASSFAGSGAFF.

This clonotype is a singleton in its sample. Its ends do not fully match the called genes, so a read error is possible. V is TRBV6-1 and J is TRBJ1-3; tentative D call: TRBD1 (6 bases). Germline CDR1 is MNHNS and CDR2 is SASEGT. The length of the CDR3 is 15 residues. The CDR3 protein is CASRDGQLSGNTLYF. DNA of the CDR3: TGTGCCAGCAGAGATGGACAGCTCTCTGGAAACACCTTATATTTT.

The CDR3 sequence: CASNMTEGSEQYF. The CDR3 DNA reads TGCGCCAGCAACATGACAGAGGGATCCGAGCAGTACTTC. The chain carries TRBV5-1 and TRBJ2-7; D assignment may be TRBD1 or TRBD2 (5 bases each). The CDR3 runs 13 residues. Trimming took off 6 bases at V and 6 bases at J, with 16 bases between the two ends. CDR1 and CDR2 from the germline V gene are SGHRS and YFSETQ.

This clonotype appeared once. In this CDR3 the conserved last residue, phenylalanine or tryptophan, is missing, so a read error is likely. The J gene is TRBJ2-7, the V gene TRBV4-2, with D perhaps matching TRBD1 (6 bases). Deletions cut 9 bases from V and 5 bases from J, with 26 bases between. Per germline, CDR1 LGHNA and CDR2 YNFKEQ. This CDR3 has 16 amino acids. DNA for the CDR3: TGTGCCAGTGGCCAAAGACCCCTGGACAGATTGGACGAGCAGTACTCC. It yields the protein CASGQRPLDRLDEQYS.

The chain links TRBV24-1 to TRBJ1-1, with 8 bases that match TRBD1. From germline, CDR1 is KGHDR and CDR2 SFDVKD. Unmatched junction bases numbered 4, after V lost 4 bases and J lost 1 base. The CDR3 covers 15 residues. The CDR3 here is CATSDPGTGNTEAFF. The CDR3 nucleotides are TGTGCCACCAGTGACCCTGGGACAGGGAACACTGAAGCTTTCTTT.

Points on this clonotype: It may be a read error: a sequence one base away is much more abundant. The chain is built from TRBV4-2 and TRBJ2-5; 9 bases align to TRBD2. J lost 2 bases, V lost 5 bases, and 15 bases had no gene match. This CDR3 is 18 amino acids long. Per germline, CDR1 LGHNA and CDR2 YNFKEQ. Here the CDR3 DNA reads TGTGCCAGCAGCTCACAAATTCCTAGCGGGAAGGCACAAGAGACCCAGTACTTC. The encoded protein is CASSSQIPSGKAQETQYF.

Points on this clonotype: A junction boundary mismatches the germline segment, possibly from a read error. This chain connects TRBV11-2 to TRBJ1-1; 8 nucleotides line up with TRBD1. This CDR3 has 14 amino acids. Germline CDR1 is SGHAT and CDR2 is FQNNGV. The CDR3: CASSLDRGQGEASF. CDR3 in DNA: TGTGCCAGCAGCTTAGATCGCGGACAGGGAGAAGCTTCCTTT.

This chain connects TRBV5-4 to TRBJ1-2; 9 positions match TRBD1. The germline CDR1 and CDR2 sequences are SGHNT and YYREEE (reference sequence). This CDR3 region has 17 residues. Germline trimming cut 4 bases from V and 4 bases from J; bases unmatched to any gene: 14. CDR3 sequence: CASSVGQGRIVVYGYTF. In nucleotides, the CDR3 is TGTGCCAGCAGCGTTGGACAGGGGCGAATCGTGGTCTATGGCTACACCTTC.

Notes on this clonotype: A read error may be the cause here, since a much bigger clone is one base away. Without the conserved terminal phenylalanine or tryptophan, this CDR3 likely stems from a read error. V and J are TRBV5-5 and TRBJ2-3; D perhaps matches TRBD2 (6 bases). The CDR3 runs 15 residues. Germline loops: CDR1 SGHKS, CDR2 YYEKEE (reference sequence). The V end was cut by 1 base, the J end by 4 bases, with 13 bases between. Here the CDR3 DNA reads TGTGCCAGCAGCTTGAACCGGGACTCCGCAGATACGCAGTATTTG. Protein: CASSLNRDSADTQYL.

In regard to this clonotype: A much larger clone lies a single base off, so this may be a read error. As the CDR3 is not closed by the conserved phenylalanine or tryptophan, this likely results from a read error. This chain joins TRBV12-3 or TRBV12-4 and TRBJ1-5; TRBD1 aligns across 9 bases. After removal of 4 bases from V and 0 bases from J, the junction contained 10 bases not matched to a gene. The CDR3 contains 18 residues. Written as DNA, the CDR3 is TGTGCCAGCAGTTCCGGGACAGGGAGGGTAAATAGCAATCAGCCCCAGCATTCT. Amino acid sequence: CASSSGTGRVNSNQPQHS.

As concerns this clonotype: Without the conserved terminal phenylalanine or tryptophan, this CDR3 likely stems from a read error. V usage is TRBV6-1 and J usage is TRBJ2-1, with 11 bases aligning to TRBD1. This CDR3 contains 15 residues. Trimming took 6 bases from V and 6 from J; bases not matched to a gene: 7. The germline CDR1 and CDR2 sequences are MNHNS and SASEGT. The DNA for the CDR3 is TGTGCCAGCAGGGCCGGGACAGGGGGGCCCAATGAGCAGTTCTCC. Translated: CASRAGTGGPNEQFS.

The sample holds a few counts of this clonotype. The chain has TRBV5-4 and TRBJ2-7; 10 bases line up with TRBD1. The germline V gene encodes CDR1 SGHNT and CDR2 YYREEE (reference sequence). Unmatched junction bases numbered 3, after V lost 0 bases and J lost 3 bases. This CDR3 has 15 residues. The CDR3: CASSLDGTGVYEQYF. Here the CDR3 DNA reads TGTGCCAGCAGCTTGGACGGGACAGGGGTCTACGAGCAGTACTTC.

A note on this clonotype: The junction departs from germline at one end; a sequencing error may be responsible. The V and J genes are TRBV6-1 and TRBJ1-1; D remains ambiguous. The CDR3 is made up of 14 amino acids. The germline gives CDR1 MNHNS, CDR2 SASEGT. Written as DNA, the CDR3 is TGTGCCAGCACCTTGGACGGAATGAATATTGAAGCTCTCTTT. Its protein is CASTLDGMNIEALF.

With regard to this clonotype: At one boundary the junction diverges from the germline segment, which might be a read error. The chain employs TRBV6-5 and TRBJ1-6; no firm D call. CDR3 size: 13 residues. Germline V gene lookup returns CDR1 MNHEY and CDR2 SVGAGI. The CDR3 region is CAGSRGNNSPLHF. CDR3 in DNA: TGTGCCGGCAGCCGAGGGAACAATTCACCCCTCCACTTT.

This clonotype was observed a handful of times. V gene TRBV7-9 combines with J gene TRBJ2-2, with no clear D. V lost 1 base and J lost 12, with 6 bases in between. This CDR3 is built from 11 residues. From germline, CDR1 is SEHNR and CDR2 FQNEAQ (reference sequence). CDR3 nucleotides: TGTGCCAGCAGCTTAGATGGAAAGCTGTTTTTT. It is translated as CASSLDGKLFF.

This chain joins TRBV24-1 and TRBJ1-5; unclear D gene. Germline assignment: CDR1 KGHDR and CDR2 SFDVKD. V was pared by 7 bases and J by 7 bases, with 7 bases between. CDR3 length equals 11 residues. CDR3 amino acids: CATSLIQPQHF. CDR3 bases: TGTGCCACCAGCTTAATCCAGCCCCAGCATTTT.

In the case of this clonotype: This could be a read error, since a much larger clone is one nucleotide away. The rearrangement uses TRBV29-1 and TRBJ1-1; no clear D gene. The CDR3 is 14 residues long. V shed 7 bases and J shed 0 bases, with 15 bases lying between them. Germline V gene sequence: CDR1 SQVTM, CDR2 ANQGSEA. DNA of the CDR3: TGCAGCGCCCGAGCCGACGGACTGAACACTGAAGCTTTCTTT. Residues: CSARADGLNTEAFF.